The rows below give T cell receptor beta chains drawn from one sample of a study of T cell changes during pregnancy in multiple sclerosis. The assay was immunoSEQ multiplex PCR, and TCRdb's table has in-frame clones only and misses some. The repertoire holds approximately 66,000 clones, with 91% as singletons. Sequencing used CD8+ T cells from peripheral blood mononuclear cells, obtained before pregnancy. These receptors were taken from a female donor with multiple sclerosis, enrolled in a pregnancy study. Both conserved end residues are part of each CDR3. The D gene is left open where the match is weak. A clone size is listed for some rows: how often the clone was seen (once, few, many), or a class if it is expanded.

j_call	v_call	d_call	clone_size	cdr3_length	cdr3_aa	cdr3_nt
TRBJ2-7	TRBV6-1	-	-	15	CASSEVQGAPHEQYF	TGTGCCAGCAGTGAAGTACAAGGGGCCCCCCACGAGCAGTACTTC
TRBJ1-1	TRBV19	-	-	13	CASSIYTGIEAFF	TGTGCCAGTAGTATTTACACAGGGATTGAAGCTTTCTTT
TRBJ1-5	TRBV15	TRBD1	-	17	CATSTTDRGLRNQPQHF	TGTGCCACCAGCACTACGGACAGGGGGCTTCGCAATCAGCCCCAGCATTTT
TRBJ2-7	TRBV27	-	once	13	CASSLSISYEQYF	TGTGCCAGCAGTCTAAGTATCTCCTACGAGCAGTACTTC
TRBJ2-1	TRBV13	-	-	15	CASSSPTSSYNEQFF	TGTGCCAGCAGTTCGCCGACTAGTAGTTACAATGAGCAGTTCTTC
TRBJ2-7	TRBV9	-	-	14	CASTPGPEAYEQYF	TGTGCCAGCACCCCCGGCCCGGAGGCCTACGAGCAGTACTTC
TRBJ2-4	TRBV7-9	TRBD1	-	16	CASSSNRDRVGNIQYF	TGTGCCAGCAGCAGTAATCGGGACAGGGTGGGAAACATTCAGTACTTC
TRBJ1-1	TRBV14	-	-	14	CASSQAMGGTEAFF	TGTGCCAGCAGCCAAGCGATGGGGGGGACTGAAGCTTTCTTT
TRBJ1-2	TRBV27	TRBD1	-	15	CASSKDRAGSYGYTF	TGTGCCAGCAGTAAGGACAGGGCCGGGTCCTATGGCTACACCTTC
TRBJ2-1	TRBV19	-	-	14	CASRDSLSYNEQFF	TGTGCCAGTAGGGACAGTCTATCCTACAATGAGCAGTTCTTC
TRBJ2-3	TRBV11-2	-	-	12	CASSYAGPTRYF	TGTGCCAGCAGCTACGCAGGGCCCACCCGGTATTTT
TRBJ1-2	TRBV5-5	-	few	13	CASSPTAFDGYTF	TGTGCCAGCAGCCCGACAGCCTTCGATGGCTACACCTTC
TRBJ2-7	TRBV7-6	-	-	13	CASSSSPGYEQYF	TGTGCCAGCAGCTCCTCCCCCGGCTACGAGCAGTACTTC
TRBJ2-1	TRBV7-2	TRBD2	-	18	CASKFGLAGGLSYNEQFF	TGTGCCAGCAAGTTCGGACTAGCGGGGGGACTCTCCTACAATGAGCAGTTCTTC
TRBJ2-1	TRBV10-2	-	-	16	CASSATAGAGDNEQFF	TGCGCCAGCAGTGCGACCGCAGGGGCCGGTGACAATGAGCAGTTCTTC
TRBJ2-7	TRBV14	-	-	12	CASSLQSYEQYF	TGTGCCAGCAGCCTCCAATCCTACGAGCAGTACTTC
TRBJ2-7	TRBV10-3	-	-	15	CAISVSQYSSYEQYF	TGTGCCATCAGTGTGTCACAGTACAGCTCCTACGAGCAGTACTTC
TRBJ1-3	TRBV5-5	TRBD1	-	15	CASSLGTGAGNTIYF	TGTGCCAGCAGCTTAGGCACAGGGGCTGGAAACACCATATATTTT
TRBJ1-2	TRBV9	-	-	14	CASSPGGTERGYTF	TGTGCCAGCAGCCCCGGGGGTACAGAAAGGGGCTACACCTTC
TRBJ1-6	TRBV7-9	TRBD1	-	16	CASSFDRGRDNSPLHF	TGTGCCAGCAGCTTTGACAGGGGTCGAGATAATTCACCCCTCCACTTT
TRBJ1-4	TRBV9	TRBD1	-	15	CASSAPGQGDEKLFF	TGTGCCAGCAGCGCACCGGGACAGGGAGATGAAAAACTGTTTTTT
TRBJ1-1	TRBV13	-	-	18	CASSLGREWGRVNTEAFF	TGTGCCAGCAGCTTAGGTAGGGAATGGGGCCGGGTGAACACTGAAGCTTTCTTT
TRBJ1-5	TRBV9	-	-	14	CASSPNRVGQPQHF	TGTGCCAGCAGCCCCAACAGGGTTGGTCAGCCCCAGCATTTT
TRBJ1-1	TRBV5-4	TRBD1	-	15	CASSFRDRGRDGAFF	TGTGCCAGCAGCTTCCGGGACAGGGGACGGGATGGGGCTTTCTTT
TRBJ1-1	TRBV29-1	TRBD1	once	13	CSVEPGTGTEAFF	TGCAGCGTTGAGCCCGGGACAGGGACTGAAGCTTTCTTT
TRBJ1-1	TRBV9	-	-	12	CASSVGGAEAFF	TGTGCCAGCAGCGTTGGGGGCGCTGAAGCTTTCTTT
TRBJ1-1	TRBV29-1	-	-	12	CSVDAGGTEAFF	TGCAGCGTTGATGCGGGGGGAACTGAAGCTTTCTTT
TRBJ2-4	TRBV29-1	-	-	12	CSAPGVENIQYF	TGCAGCGCCCCTGGAGTAGAAAACATTCAGTACTTC
TRBJ2-3	TRBV5-6	-	-	11	CASSGLDTQYF	TGTGCCAGCAGCGGCCTAGATACGCAGTATTTT
TRBJ2-7	TRBV13	-	-	13	CASSLGSVAEQYF	TGTGCCAGCAGCTTAGGTTCTGTGGCCGAGCAGTACTTC
TRBJ2-7	TRBV19	-	-	15	CASSTWLAASTEQYF	TGTGCCAGTAGTACGTGGCTAGCAGCCTCTACCGAGCAGTACTTC
TRBJ2-2	TRBV6-6	TRBD1	-	16	CASRSPGTVNTGELFF	TGTGCCAGCAGATCCCCCGGGACAGTGAACACCGGGGAGCTGTTTTTT
TRBJ2-2	TRBV7-8	TRBD2	-	15	CASSLAPLASGELFF	TGTGCCAGCAGCTTAGCGCCACTAGCGAGCGGGGAGCTGTTTTTT
TRBJ2-7	TRBV12-5	TRBD1	-	13	CASGPGQGYEQYF	TGTGCTAGTGGACCGGGACAGGGGTACGAGCAGTACTTC
TRBJ2-1	TRBV19	TRBD2	once	16	CASSIGTRENVNEQFF	TGTGCCAGTAGTATAGGGACTAGGGAGAACGTCAATGAGCAGTTCTTC
TRBJ1-1	TRBV6-6	-	-	11	CASEGGTEAFF	TGTGCCAGCGAGGGGGGGACTGAAGCTTTCTTT
TRBJ2-4	TRBV15	-	-	12	CATSGWANIQYF	TGTGCCACCAGCGGCTGGGCGAACATTCAGTACTTC
TRBJ1-1	TRBV9	-	-	13	CASSVGANTEAFF	TGTGCCAGCAGCGTAGGGGCGAACACTGAAGCTTTCTTT
TRBJ2-7	TRBV19	TRBD2	-	19	CASSIGLLAGGGGPYEQYF	TGTGCCAGTAGTATTGGGCTACTAGCGGGGGGCGGGGGCCCCTACGAGCAGTACTTC
TRBJ2-7	TRBV5-4	TRBD1	-	14	CASSEDRGAYEQYF	TGTGCCAGCAGCGAGGACAGGGGGGCATACGAGCAGTACTTC
TRBJ2-1	TRBV10-2	-	-	13	CASGGSTGNEQFF	TGCGCCAGCGGCGGGTCAACTGGGAATGAGCAGTTCTTC
TRBJ1-1	TRBV12-5	-	-	15	CASGLVLQGITEAFF	TGTGCTAGTGGTTTGGTACTACAGGGTATTACTGAAGCTTTCTTT
TRBJ1-3	TRBV9	-	-	15	CASSPGRVAGNTIYF	TGTGCCAGCAGCCCAGGGAGGGTAGCTGGAAACACCATATATTTT
TRBJ2-3	TRBV6-6	-	-	16	CASSYGGGRVTDTQYF	TGTGCCAGCAGTTACGGGGGGGGGCGAGTCACAGATACGCAGTATTTT
TRBJ2-2	TRBV15	-	-	14	CATSRDKSSGELFF	TGTGCCACCAGCAGAGATAAGAGTTCCGGGGAGCTGTTTTTT
TRBJ2-5	TRBV27	-	-	13	CASRVDRQETQYF	TGTGCCAGTCGAGTTGACAGGCAAGAGACCCAGTACTTC
TRBJ2-1	TRBV15	TRBD2	-	21	CATSRDGDGGGYVSSYNEQFF	TGTGCCACCAGCAGAGACGGCGACGGGGGGGGGTACGTTAGCTCCTACAATGAGCAGTTCTTC
TRBJ1-6	TRBV9	TRBD1	-	19	CASSPSPGTGGAGDSPLHF	TGTGCCAGCAGCCCAAGCCCCGGGACAGGGGGTGCTGGTGATTCACCCCTCCACTTT
TRBJ2-1	TRBV9	TRBD2	-	13	CASSAGTSSEQFF	TGTGCCAGCAGCGCAGGGACTAGTAGCGAGCAGTTCTTC
TRBJ1-1	TRBV19	-	-	14	CASVGVGLNTEAFF	TGTGCCAGTGTGGGCGTAGGTTTGAACACTGAAGCTTTCTTT
TRBJ2-4	TRBV15	-	-	13	CATSRKGVDIQYF	TGTGCCACCAGCAGAAAAGGGGTGGACATTCAGTACTTC
TRBJ2-7	TRBV27	-	-	13	CASSSGGAYEQYF	TGTGCCAGCAGTTCTGGCGGGGCCTACGAGCAGTACTTC
TRBJ2-5	TRBV5-1	TRBD2	-	16	CASSLVSGGPVETQYF	TGCGCCAGCAGTTTAGTGAGCGGGGGGCCGGTGGAGACCCAGTACTTC
TRBJ1-5	TRBV27	TRBD1	-	15	CASSTTGGSNQPQHF	TGTGCCAGCAGTACCACAGGGGGGTCGAATCAGCCCCAGCATTTT
TRBJ1-5	TRBV7-8	-	-	13	CASGGASNQPQHF	TGTGCCAGCGGTGGGGCTTCCAATCAGCCCCAGCATTTT
TRBJ2-7	TRBV11-2	TRBD2	-	15	CASSLLRGGSYEQYF	TGTGCCAGCAGCTTACTGCGGGGGGGATCCTACGAGCAGTACTTC
TRBJ1-1	TRBV28	-	large	15	CASSLQTGLNTEAFF	TGTGCCAGCAGCCTACAAACAGGGTTAAACACTGAAGCTTTCTTT
TRBJ1-4	TRBV6-5	TRBD1	-	15	CASSYSTGTNEKLFF	TGTGCCAGCAGTTACTCGACAGGGACTAATGAAAAACTGTTTTTT
TRBJ2-1	TRBV4-1	TRBD2	-	11	CASSQDAGVFF	TGCGCCAGCAGCCAAGATGCGGGGGTATTCTTC